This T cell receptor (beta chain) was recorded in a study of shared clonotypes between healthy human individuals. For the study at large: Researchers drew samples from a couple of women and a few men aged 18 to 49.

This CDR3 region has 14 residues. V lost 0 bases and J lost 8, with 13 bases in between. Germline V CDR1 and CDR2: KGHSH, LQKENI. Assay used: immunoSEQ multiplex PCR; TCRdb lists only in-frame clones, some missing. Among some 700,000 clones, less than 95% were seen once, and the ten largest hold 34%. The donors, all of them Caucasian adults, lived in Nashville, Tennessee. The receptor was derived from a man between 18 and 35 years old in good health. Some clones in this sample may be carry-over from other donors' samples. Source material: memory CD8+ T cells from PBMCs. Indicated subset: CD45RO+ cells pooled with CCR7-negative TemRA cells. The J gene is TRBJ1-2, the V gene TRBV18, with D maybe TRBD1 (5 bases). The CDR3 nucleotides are TGTGCCAGCTCACCACCGTATCAGACAGTCGGCTACACCTTC. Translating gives CASSPPYQTVGYTF.